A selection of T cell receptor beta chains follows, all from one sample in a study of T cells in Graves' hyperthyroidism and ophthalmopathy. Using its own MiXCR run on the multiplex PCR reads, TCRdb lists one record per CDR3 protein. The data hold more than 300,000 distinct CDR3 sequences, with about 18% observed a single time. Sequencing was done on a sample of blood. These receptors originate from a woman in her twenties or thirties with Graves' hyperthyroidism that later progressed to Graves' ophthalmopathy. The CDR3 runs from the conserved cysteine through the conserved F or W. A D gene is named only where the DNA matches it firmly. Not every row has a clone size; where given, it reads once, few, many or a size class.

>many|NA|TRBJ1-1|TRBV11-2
CASSFTQTGMRAFF
TGTGCCAGCAGCTTCACACAGACCGGGATGAGGGCTTTCTTT
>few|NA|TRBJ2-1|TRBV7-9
CASSAQGIGGLDEQFF
TGTGCCAGCAGCGCCCAGGGGATAGGAGGTCTCGATGAGCAGTTCTTC
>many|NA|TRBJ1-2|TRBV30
CAWTGPWANYGYTF
TGTGCCTGGACCGGACCGTGGGCTAACTATGGCTACACCTTC
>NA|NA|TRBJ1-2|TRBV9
CASSLDGDPNYGYTF
TGTGCCAGCAGCCTAGACGGGGACCCTAACTATGGCTACACCTTC
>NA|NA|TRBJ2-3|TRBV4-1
CASSHLPTDTQYF
TGCGCCAGCAGCCACCTACCCACAGATACGCAGTATTTT
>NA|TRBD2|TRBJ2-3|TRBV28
CASREGTSGSPLPTDTQYF
TGTGCCAGCAGGGAGGGGACTAGCGGGAGCCCACTACCCACAGATACGCAGTATTTT
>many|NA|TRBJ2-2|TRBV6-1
CASSDRWGGTIGELFF
TGTGCCAGCAGTGACCGTTGGGGGGGCACGATCGGGGAGCTGTTTTTT
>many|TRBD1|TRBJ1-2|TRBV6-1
CASSERPGQGKNYGYTF
TGTGCCAGCAGTGAACGCCCGGGACAGGGAAAAAACTATGGCTACACCTTC
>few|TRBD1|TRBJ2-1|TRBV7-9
CASNVPGQGRDEQFF
TGTGCCAGCAACGTCCCGGGACAGGGGCGGGATGAGCAGTTCTTC
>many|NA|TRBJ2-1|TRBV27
CASSRQTYNEQFF
TGTGCCAGCAGTAGACAGACCTACAATGAGCAGTTCTTC
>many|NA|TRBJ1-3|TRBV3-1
CASSQDPGAWGTYTSGNTIYF
TGTGCCAGCAGCCAAGATCCGGGCGCATGGGGGACTTACACCTCTGGAAACACCATATATTTT
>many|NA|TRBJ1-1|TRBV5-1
CASSVGPRDTEAFF
TGCGCCAGCAGCGTCGGACCCCGAGACACTGAAGCTTTCTTT
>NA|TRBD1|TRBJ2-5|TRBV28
CASGTNHRGWGETQYF
TGTGCCAGCGGCACCAATCACAGGGGTTGGGGGGAGACCCAGTACTTC
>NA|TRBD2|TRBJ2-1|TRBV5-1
CASSTNLAGGSSVNEQFF
TGCGCCAGCAGCACAAATCTAGCGGGGGGCTCGTCGGTGAATGAGCAGTTCTTC
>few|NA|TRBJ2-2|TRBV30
CAWSYSSVGELFF
TGTGCCTGGAGTTACAGTTCGGTCGGGGAGCTGTTTTTT
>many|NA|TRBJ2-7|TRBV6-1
CASRQKLYEQYF
TGTGCCAGCAGACAGAAACTATACGAGCAGTACTTC
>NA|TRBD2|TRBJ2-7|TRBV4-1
CASSQGSAGGAYEQYF
TGCGCCAGCAGCCAAGGGAGTGCGGGAGGAGCCTACGAGCAGTACTTC
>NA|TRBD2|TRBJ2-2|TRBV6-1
CASRPTSGRAQYPGELFF
TGTGCCAGCAGACCCACTAGCGGGAGAGCCCAGTATCCCGGGGAGCTGTTTTTT
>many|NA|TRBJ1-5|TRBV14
CASSQLRLSNQPQHF
TGTGCCAGCAGCCAATTGCGCCTTAGCAATCAGCCCCAGCATTTT
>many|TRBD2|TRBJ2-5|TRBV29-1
CSVEDLAGGRGETQYF
TGCAGCGTTGAAGATCTAGCGGGAGGGCGAGGAGAGACCCAGTACTTC
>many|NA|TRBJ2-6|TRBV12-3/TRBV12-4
CASSFRTETGANVLTF
TGTGCCAGCAGTTTTAGAACAGAGACTGGGGCCAACGTCCTGACTTTC
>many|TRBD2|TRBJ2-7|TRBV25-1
CASSESERLAASSYEQYF
TGTGCCAGCAGTGAATCGGAGAGACTAGCGGCCAGCTCCTACGAGCAGTACTTC
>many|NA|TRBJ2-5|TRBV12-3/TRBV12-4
CASSLLDQQTQYF
TGTGCCAGCAGTTTATTGGACCAGCAGACCCAGTACTTC
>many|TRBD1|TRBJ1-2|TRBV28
CASSAVQGAGYGYTF
TGTGCCAGCAGCGCAGTACAGGGGGCGGGCTATGGCTACACCTTC
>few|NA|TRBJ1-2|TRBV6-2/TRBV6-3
CASSYRQGNYSYTF
TGTGCCAGCAGTTACCGCCAGGGGAACTATAGCTACACCTTC
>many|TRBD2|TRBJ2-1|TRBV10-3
CATGASGGGPNEQFF
TGTGCCACGGGGGCTAGCGGGGGGGGACCCAATGAGCAGTTCTTC
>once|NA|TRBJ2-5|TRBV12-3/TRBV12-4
CASSPGTRGLGTQYF
TGTGCCAGCAGTCCCGGGACCAGAGGTCTAGGGACCCAGTACTTC
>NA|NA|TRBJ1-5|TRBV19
CASSMRRRNLYSNQPQHF
TGTGCCAGTAGTATGCGCAGAAGAAACCTATATAGCAATCAGCCCCAGCATTTT
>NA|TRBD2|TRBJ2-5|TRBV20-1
CSASLAGLEETQYF
TGCAGTGCTTCACTAGCGGGGCTTGAAGAGACCCAGTACTTC
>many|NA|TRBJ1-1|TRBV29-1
CSVSDNTEAFF
TGCAGCGTGTCGGACAACACTGAAGCTTTCTTT
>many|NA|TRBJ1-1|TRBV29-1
CSVESVSDTEAFF
TGCAGCGTTGAAAGCGTGTCAGATACTGAAGCTTTCTTT
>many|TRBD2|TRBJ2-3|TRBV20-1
CSARGVGTSFDTQYF
TGCAGTGCTAGAGGGGTCGGGACTAGCTTTGATACGCAGTATTTT
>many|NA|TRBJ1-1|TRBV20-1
CSARDPSLNTEAFF
TGCAGTGCTAGAGATCCGAGCTTGAACACTGAAGCTTTCTTT
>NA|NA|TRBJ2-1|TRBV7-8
CASVGGPGEQFF
TGTGCCAGCGTCGGAGGGCCGGGTGAGCAGTTCTTC
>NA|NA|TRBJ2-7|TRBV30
CAWTGNYEQYF
TGTGCCTGGACAGGGAACTACGAGCAGTACTTC
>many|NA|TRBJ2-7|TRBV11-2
CASSFSPTYEQYF
TGTGCCAGCAGCTTTAGCCCAACCTACGAGCAGTACTTC
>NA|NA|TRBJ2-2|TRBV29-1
CSVEGGEGNTGELFF
TGCAGCGTTGAGGGGGGAGAAGGGAACACCGGGGAGCTGTTTTTT
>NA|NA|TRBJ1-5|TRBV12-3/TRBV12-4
CASSLRQAGQPQHF
TGTGCCAGCAGCCTCCGACAGGCCGGCCAGCCCCAGCATTTT
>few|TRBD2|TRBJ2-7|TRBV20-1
CSAPQSWLAGAYEQYF
TGCAGTGCCCCCCAGTCCTGGCTAGCGGGGGCCTACGAGCAGTACTTC
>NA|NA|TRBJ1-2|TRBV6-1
CASSSTGHDLSDYTF
TGTGCCAGCAGTTCCACGGGACACGACTTAAGCGACTACACCTTC
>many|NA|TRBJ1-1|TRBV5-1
CASSLGHPPNTEAFF
TGCGCCAGCAGCTTGGGGCATCCTCCGAACACTGAAGCTTTCTTT
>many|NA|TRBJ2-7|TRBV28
CASTQVLGLYEQYF
TGTGCCAGCACCCAAGTCCTGGGTCTCTACGAGCAGTACTTC
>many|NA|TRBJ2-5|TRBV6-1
CASSSAGEETQYF
TGTGCCAGCAGTTCGGCAGGGGAAGAGACCCAGTACTTC
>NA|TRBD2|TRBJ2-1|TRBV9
CASSVDGGGANEQFF
TGTGCCAGCAGCGTAGATGGCGGGGGGGCCAATGAGCAGTTCTTC
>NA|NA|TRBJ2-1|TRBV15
CATSRGAGGGSPYNEQFF
TGTGCCACCAGCAGAGGAGCGGGCGGGGGCAGCCCCTACAATGAGCAGTTCTTC
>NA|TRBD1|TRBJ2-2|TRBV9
CASSAGQVNTGELFF
TGTGCCAGCAGCGCGGGACAGGTCAACACCGGGGAGCTGTTTTTT
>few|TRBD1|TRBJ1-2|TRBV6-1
CASRRTGSGYTF
TGTGCCAGCAGGAGGACAGGGAGTGGCTACACCTTC
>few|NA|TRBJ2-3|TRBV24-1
CATSLSSGAGDTQYF
TGTGCCACCAGTTTATCCTCAGGGGCCGGAGATACGCAGTATTTT
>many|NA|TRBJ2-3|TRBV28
CASSLGRADTQYF
TGTGCCAGCAGTTTAGGGAGAGCAGATACGCAGTATTTT
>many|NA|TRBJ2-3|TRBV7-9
CASSSVGGSTDTQYF
TGTGCCAGCAGCTCGGTGGGGGGATCGACAGATACGCAGTATTTT
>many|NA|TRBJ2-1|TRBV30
CAWSWVRRGEQFF
TGTGCCTGGAGTTGGGTTCGGAGGGGTGAGCAGTTCTTC
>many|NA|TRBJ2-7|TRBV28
CASSSLLVPYEQYF
TGTGCCAGCAGTTCCTTGCTAGTCCCCTACGAGCAGTACTTC
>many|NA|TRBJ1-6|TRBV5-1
CASSQNWDIKPLHF
TGCGCCAGCAGCCAGAATTGGGACATAAAGCCCCTCCACTTT
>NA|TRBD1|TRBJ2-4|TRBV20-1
CSAEALPGQGNNIQYF
TGCAGTGCCGAGGCCCTTCCGGGACAGGGTAATAACATTCAGTACTTC
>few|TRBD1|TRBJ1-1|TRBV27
CASSKELWTGGNTEAFF
TGTGCCAGCAGTAAGGAATTGTGGACAGGGGGAAACACTGAAGCTTTCTTT